Listed below are T cell receptor beta chains from one sample, sequenced in a study of blood T cell repertoires in COVID-19. Using immunoSEQ multiplex PCR, the repertoire was profiled, and TCRdb retains in-frame clones only, with some absent. The sample records around 200,000 clones, roughly 84% being singletons. Sequenced: PBMCs or T cells enriched from blood (not recorded which). The receptor set was obtained from a woman aged 25-40 years who had recovered from COVID-19. CDR3s include the opening cysteine and the closing phenylalanine or tryptophan. D genes are given only for firm matches. Clone size is given for some rows only: seen once, a few or many times, or a class if the clone is expanded.

V gene: TRBV19; D gene: TRBD1; J gene: TRBJ2-3; clone size: NA; CDR3 length: 16; CDR3 protein: CASSLRTGVSTDTQYF; CDR3 DNA: TGTGCCAGTAGTCTACGGACAGGGGTCAGCACAGATACGCAGTATTTT
V gene: TRBV24-1; D gene: TRBD1; J gene: TRBJ1-1; clone size: NA; CDR3 length: 17; CDR3 protein: CATRLIGTGVSNTEAFF; CDR3 DNA: TGTGCCACCAGACTAATAGGGACAGGGGTTTCGAACACTGAAGCTTTCTTT
V gene: TRBV28; D gene: TRBD2; J gene: TRBJ2-1; clone size: once; CDR3 length: 16; CDR3 protein: CASSSPGGRTYNEQFF; CDR3 DNA: TGTGCCAGCAGTAGCCCCGGGGGGAGGACCTACAATGAGCAGTTCTTC
V gene: TRBV5-6; D gene: NA; J gene: TRBJ1-2; clone size: NA; CDR3 length: 12; CDR3 protein: CASSGSKRGYTF; CDR3 DNA: TGTGCCAGCAGCGGGTCTAAGAGGGGCTACACCTTC
V gene: TRBV5-6; D gene: NA; J gene: TRBJ1-5; clone size: NA; CDR3 length: 14; CDR3 protein: CASSLAEGLQPQHF; CDR3 DNA: TGTGCCAGCAGCTTGGCCGAGGGTTTACAGCCCCAGCATTTT
V gene: TRBV2; D gene: TRBD2; J gene: TRBJ2-1; clone size: once; CDR3 length: 14; CDR3 protein: CASRTSGRLNEQFF; CDR3 DNA: TGTGCCAGCAGGACTAGCGGGAGACTAAATGAGCAGTTCTTC
V gene: TRBV28; D gene: TRBD1; J gene: TRBJ1-2; clone size: NA; CDR3 length: 15; CDR3 protein: CASSPGDRLGYGYTF; CDR3 DNA: TGTGCCAGCAGTCCCGGGGACAGACTTGGCTATGGCTACACCTTC
V gene: TRBV21-1; D gene: NA; J gene: TRBJ2-3; clone size: NA; CDR3 length: 17; CDR3 protein: CASSKGGQGEFTDTQYF; CDR3 DNA: TGTGCCAGCAGCAAAGGTGGACAGGGAGAATTCACAGATACGCAGTATTTT
V gene: TRBV5-1; D gene: NA; J gene: TRBJ2-7; clone size: NA; CDR3 length: 12; CDR3 protein: CASSFSSYEQYF; CDR3 DNA: TGCGCCAGCAGCTTTAGCTCCTACGAGCAGTACTTC
V gene: TRBV15; D gene: TRBD1; J gene: TRBJ2-3; clone size: NA; CDR3 length: 14; CDR3 protein: CATSRRDRADTQYF; CDR3 DNA: TGTGCCACCAGCAGAAGGGACAGGGCAGATACGCAGTATTTT
V gene: TRBV19; D gene: TRBD1; J gene: TRBJ1-2; clone size: NA; CDR3 length: 13; CDR3 protein: CATRDRANYGYTF; CDR3 DNA: TGTGCCACTCGGGACAGGGCTAACTATGGCTACACCTTC
V gene: TRBV19; D gene: NA; J gene: TRBJ2-1; clone size: NA; CDR3 length: 13; CDR3 protein: CASSTGLHNEQFF; CDR3 DNA: TGTGCCAGTAGTACTGGACTCCACAATGAGCAGTTCTTC
V gene: TRBV5-8; D gene: NA; J gene: TRBJ1-3; clone size: NA; CDR3 length: 16; CDR3 protein: CASSQFTGNSGNTIYF; CDR3 DNA: TGTGCCAGCAGCCAATTCACCGGGAACTCTGGAAACACCATATATTTT
V gene: TRBV5-1; D gene: NA; J gene: TRBJ1-6; clone size: NA; CDR3 length: 16; CDR3 protein: CASSPPDSLYNSPLHF; CDR3 DNA: TGCGCCAGCAGCCCACCCGACAGTCTCTATAATTCACCCCTCCACTTT
V gene: TRBV28; D gene: TRBD1; J gene: TRBJ1-2; clone size: NA; CDR3 length: 15; CDR3 protein: CASSDRQGKWYGYTF; CDR3 DNA: TGTGCCAGCAGTGACCGACAGGGAAAATGGTATGGCTACACCTTC
V gene: TRBV29-1; D gene: NA; J gene: TRBJ1-2; clone size: few; CDR3 length: 13; CDR3 protein: CSVGTGREHGYTF; CDR3 DNA: TGCAGCGTGGGTACAGGGAGGGAGCATGGCTACACCTTC
V gene: TRBV5-1; D gene: TRBD1; J gene: TRBJ1-5; clone size: NA; CDR3 length: 15; CDR3 protein: CASSFRGDGNQPQHF; CDR3 DNA: TGCGCCAGCAGCTTCAGGGGGGATGGCAATCAGCCCCAGCATTTT
V gene: TRBV7-9; D gene: TRBD1; J gene: TRBJ1-1; clone size: once; CDR3 length: 13; CDR3 protein: CASQGQGRTEAFF; CDR3 DNA: TGTGCCAGCCAAGGACAGGGGCGAACTGAAGCTTTCTTT
V gene: TRBV6-6; D gene: TRBD1; J gene: TRBJ1-3; clone size: NA; CDR3 length: 15; CDR3 protein: CASSRDRGSGNTIYF; CDR3 DNA: TGTGCCAGCAGCCGCGACAGGGGATCTGGAAACACCATATATTTT
V gene: TRBV23-1; D gene: NA; J gene: TRBJ2-3; clone size: NA; CDR3 length: 16; CDR3 protein: CASSPKIRVRTDTQYF; CDR3 DNA: TGCGCCAGCAGCCCGAAAATCAGGGTACGGACAGATACGCAGTATTTT
V gene: TRBV12-2; D gene: NA; J gene: TRBJ2-7; clone size: few; CDR3 length: 16; CDR3 protein: CASRRNRGRLVCEQYF; CDR3 DNA: TGTGCAAGTCGACGGAACAGGGGGCGATTAGTCTGCGAGCAGTACTTC
V gene: TRBV5-5; D gene: TRBD2; J gene: TRBJ2-3; clone size: once; CDR3 length: 13; CDR3 protein: CASSLETGGTQYF; CDR3 DNA: TGTGCCAGCAGCTTGGAGACGGGGGGTACGCAGTATTTT
V gene: TRBV15; D gene: TRBD1; J gene: TRBJ1-2; clone size: NA; CDR3 length: 14; CDR3 protein: CATSSRDRGSGYTF; CDR3 DNA: TGTGCCACCAGCAGCCGGGACAGGGGAAGTGGCTACACCTTC
V gene: TRBV15; D gene: NA; J gene: TRBJ1-2; clone size: NA; CDR3 length: 15; CDR3 protein: CATSRVSLGDYGYTF; CDR3 DNA: TGTGCCACCAGCAGAGTTTCCCTGGGAGACTATGGCTACACCTTC
V gene: TRBV6-5; D gene: TRBD2; J gene: TRBJ2-5; clone size: NA; CDR3 length: 15; CDR3 protein: CASSSAGGYQETQYF; CDR3 DNA: TGTGCCAGCAGTTCCGCGGGGGGTTACCAAGAGACCCAGTACTTC
V gene: TRBV4-1; D gene: TRBD1; J gene: TRBJ2-7; clone size: NA; CDR3 length: 15; CDR3 protein: CASSQEGTGGYEQYF; CDR3 DNA: TGCGCCAGCAGCCAAGAGGGGACAGGAGGCTACGAGCAGTACTTC
V gene: TRBV29-1; D gene: NA; J gene: TRBJ1-2; clone size: NA; CDR3 length: 13; CDR3 protein: CSVEGREDYGYTF; CDR3 DNA: TGCAGCGTTGAGGGCAGGGAGGACTATGGCTACACCTTC
V gene: TRBV28; D gene: TRBD1; J gene: TRBJ1-1; clone size: few; CDR3 length: 15; CDR3 protein: CASSSQTGKKAEAFF; CDR3 DNA: TGTGCCAGCAGTTCGCAGACAGGGAAGAAGGCTGAAGCTTTCTTT
V gene: TRBV4-2; D gene: NA; J gene: TRBJ2-7; clone size: NA; CDR3 length: 14; CDR3 protein: CASSQTAAAYEQYF; CDR3 DNA: TGTGCCAGCAGCCAAACCGCGGCGGCCTACGAGCAGTACTTC
V gene: TRBV6-2/TRBV6-3; D gene: NA; J gene: TRBJ1-3; clone size: NA; CDR3 length: 19; CDR3 protein: CASSYADRQFPFSGNTIYF; CDR3 DNA: TGTGCCAGCAGTTACGCGGATAGACAGTTCCCCTTCTCTGGAAACACCATATATTTT
V gene: TRBV19; D gene: NA; J gene: TRBJ1-1; clone size: NA; CDR3 length: 13; CDR3 protein: CASKVDSDSEAFF; CDR3 DNA: TGTGCCTCGAAGGTTGATAGTGACTCTGAAGCTTTCTTT
V gene: TRBV5-1; D gene: TRBD1; J gene: TRBJ1-6; clone size: NA; CDR3 length: 14; CDR3 protein: CASSRTGDNSPLHF; CDR3 DNA: TGCGCCAGCAGCCGGACAGGGGATAATTCACCCCTCCACTTT
V gene: TRBV4-1; D gene: TRBD2; J gene: TRBJ2-2; clone size: NA; CDR3 length: 16; CDR3 protein: CASTILAGFNTGELFF; CDR3 DNA: TGCGCCAGCACTATACTAGCGGGCTTTAACACCGGGGAGCTGTTTTTT
V gene: TRBV18; D gene: NA; J gene: TRBJ2-7; clone size: NA; CDR3 length: 17; CDR3 protein: CASSPAGPGGITYEQYF; CDR3 DNA: TGTGCCAGCTCACCCGCGGGCCCAGGCGGGATCACCTACGAGCAGTACTTC
V gene: TRBV29-1; D gene: NA; J gene: TRBJ1-1; clone size: NA; CDR3 length: 13; CDR3 protein: CSASSFSRTEAFF; CDR3 DNA: TGCAGCGCCTCCTCGTTTTCTCGCACTGAAGCTTTCTTT
V gene: TRBV5-1; D gene: TRBD1; J gene: TRBJ2-3; clone size: NA; CDR3 length: 17; CDR3 protein: CASSLTGQGASTDTQYF; CDR3 DNA: TGCGCCAGCAGCCTGACCGGACAGGGAGCTAGCACAGATACGCAGTATTTT
V gene: TRBV30; D gene: TRBD1; J gene: TRBJ1-2; clone size: NA; CDR3 length: 18; CDR3 protein: CAWPQGAPLADLLYGYTF; CDR3 DNA: TGTGCCTGGCCCCAGGGGGCGCCCCTTGCGGACCTCTTATATGGCTACACCTTC
V gene: TRBV28; D gene: TRBD1; J gene: TRBJ1-2; clone size: NA; CDR3 length: 15; CDR3 protein: CASKKMTGQGYGYTF; CDR3 DNA: TGTGCCAGCAAGAAAATGACGGGACAGGGGTATGGCTACACCTTC
V gene: TRBV7-9; D gene: NA; J gene: TRBJ1-2; clone size: NA; CDR3 length: 12; CDR3 protein: CASGTGLYGYTF; CDR3 DNA: TGTGCCAGCGGCACAGGCCTCTATGGCTACACCTTC
V gene: TRBV18; D gene: TRBD1; J gene: TRBJ1-1; clone size: few; CDR3 length: 15; CDR3 protein: CASSPSQGRNTEAFF; CDR3 DNA: TGTGCCAGCTCACCATCACAGGGGCGCAACACTGAAGCTTTCTTT
V gene: TRBV9; D gene: TRBD1; J gene: TRBJ2-7; clone size: NA; CDR3 length: 14; CDR3 protein: CASSAGQGHYEQYF; CDR3 DNA: TGTGCCAGCAGCGCCGGACAGGGACACTACGAGCAGTACTTC
V gene: TRBV28; D gene: NA; J gene: TRBJ2-5; clone size: NA; CDR3 length: 16; CDR3 protein: CASSTRVGVQWETQYF; CDR3 DNA: TGTGCCAGCAGTACCCGAGTGGGAGTGCAGTGGGAGACCCAGTACTTC
V gene: TRBV29-1; D gene: TRBD1; J gene: TRBJ1-5; clone size: NA; CDR3 length: 14; CDR3 protein: CSVVSGTGNQPQHF; CDR3 DNA: TGCAGCGTTGTTTCCGGGACAGGCAATCAGCCCCAGCATTTT
V gene: TRBV6-2/TRBV6-3; D gene: NA; J gene: TRBJ2-7; clone size: NA; CDR3 length: 12; CDR3 protein: CASSDGGIEQYF; CDR3 DNA: TGTGCCAGCAGCGACGGAGGGATCGAGCAGTACTTC
V gene: TRBV24-1; D gene: NA; J gene: TRBJ2-6; clone size: NA; CDR3 length: 13; CDR3 protein: CATSLPGANVLTF; CDR3 DNA: TGTGCCACCAGTCTCCCTGGGGCCAACGTCCTGACTTTC
V gene: TRBV6-5; D gene: TRBD1; J gene: TRBJ2-1; clone size: NA; CDR3 length: 15; CDR3 protein: CASRKRTGTDNEQFF; CDR3 DNA: TGTGCCAGCAGAAAACGTACAGGGACAGACAATGAGCAGTTCTTC
V gene: TRBV2; D gene: NA; J gene: TRBJ2-3; clone size: NA; CDR3 length: 16; CDR3 protein: CASSEDQGLLGYTQYF; CDR3 DNA: TGTGCCAGCAGTGAAGACCAGGGGCTCCTAGGTTATACGCAGTATTTT